These 29 T cell receptor beta chains were sequenced from one sample in a study of multiple sclerosis patients with progressive multifocal leukoencephalopathy (dated by TCRdb to between 2019 and 2020). Per the publication, the time point label means: before natalizumab initiation. The library was prepared using the immunoSEQ multiplex PCR assay. TCRdb stores this immuneACCESS table with in-frame sequences only. Part of the clones is absent; in the studies checked, under half of the shortfall reflects unresolved V genes, and no reason is known for the rest. The sample yields 25,000 to 30,000 clones; around 90% were counted once. Jointly, the top ten make up 1.1% of the sample. What was sequenced was PBMCs. These receptors came from a human donor with multiple sclerosis.

The V and J genes are TRBV4-1 and TRBJ2-3, with TRBD2 matching 12 bases. Per germline, CDR1 MGHRA and CDR2 YSYEKL. Trimming cost V 4 bases and J 4 bases; bases outside gene matches: 15. This CDR3 comprises 19 residues. CDR3 DNA: TGCGCCAGCAGCCTTTATCCGGCTAGCGGGGGGGCCGGGTCAGATACGCAGTATTTT. This encodes CASSLYPASGGAGSDTQYF.

J is TRBJ1-1 and V is TRBV7-6, with D perhaps TRBD1 (5 bases). The CDR3 covers 14 residues. Germline assignment: CDR1 SGHVS and CDR2 FNYEAQ. Trimming took 5 bases from V and 6 from J, leaving 16 bases between them. Here the CDR3 reads CASSPFEGTPEAFF. DNA for the CDR3: TGTGCCAGCAGCCCTTTTGAAGGGACGCCTGAAGCTTTCTTT. Combining the CDR3 with reference TRBV7-6 and TRBJ1-1 gives the whole variable domain GAGVSQSPRYKVTKRGQDVALRCDPISGHVSLYWYRQALGQGPEFLTYFNYEAQQDKSGLPNDRFSAERPEGSISTLTIQRTEQRDSAMYRCASSPFEGTPEAFFGQGTRLTVV.

With regard to this clone: One end of the junction fails to match germline, which may point to a read error. The chain uses TRBV28 and TRBJ2-1; 10 nucleotides line up with TRBD2. Per the germline V gene, CDR1 is MDHEN and CDR2 is SYDVKM. CDR3 length equals 12 residues. CDR3 sequence reads: CLSSGGWNEQFF. The CDR3 nucleotides read TGCCTCTCTAGCGGGGGTTGGAATGAGCAGTTCTTC.

The chain combines TRBV5-3 with TRBJ2-6, with D possibly TRBD1 on 6 matching bases. Being an ORF, TRBV5-3 has a function that is uncertain. CDR3 length: 17 residues. Trimming stripped 8 bases from V and 3 bases from J, with 21 bases between. The CDR3 spells CASLIWSGAYGANVLTF. The DNA for the CDR3 is TGTGCCAGTCTAATCTGGTCAGGGGCGTATGGGGCCAACGTCCTGACTTTC.

The chain recombines TRBV9 with TRBJ2-6, with D uncertain. Trimming pared 0 bases from V and 0 bases from J, leaving 7 bases between. The CDR3 consists of 16 residues. The germline V gene has CDR1 SGDLS and CDR2 YYNGEE. CDR3 bases: TGTGCCAGCAGCGTAGGGCCCAACTCTGGGGCCAACGTCCTGACTTTC. This encodes CASSVGPNSGANVLTF.

The table lists this clone with a count of one. The chain carries TRBV5-6 and TRBJ2-7; 10 bases are a match to TRBD1. The ends lost 5 bases at V and 3 bases at J; junction bases unmatched: 11. The CDR3 has 16 amino acids. Germline V gene sequence: CDR1 SGHDT, CDR2 YYEEEE. CDR3 amino acids: CASSRVSGTGDYEQYF. The DNA for the CDR3 is TGTGCCAGCAGTAGAGTTTCCGGGACAGGGGACTACGAGCAGTACTTC.

The V call is TRBV2, the J call TRBJ1-2, with a tentative D call TRBD1 (5 bases). The V and J ends lost 4 bases and 2 bases respectively, with 8 bases between them. The CDR3 runs 13 residues. CDR1 and CDR2 from the germline V gene are SNHLY and FYNNEI. The CDR3 spells CASSGDGNYGYTF. In DNA form, the CDR3 reads TGTGCCAGCAGTGGGGACGGGAACTATGGCTACACCTTC.

This clone was recorded a few times. The V call is TRBV2, the J call TRBJ1-4; D is perhaps TRBD1 (5 bases). The CDR3 spans 16 residues. Germline CDR1 and CDR2: SNHLY and FYNNEI. V lost 5 bases, J lost 0 bases, and 13 bases lay in between. The CDR3 DNA reads TGTGCCAGCAGTTGGGACCGTCCCGCAACTAATGAAAAACTGTTTTTT. Translation gives CASSWDRPATNEKLFF.

On this clone itself: The germline gene is not matched at one end of the junction; a read error may be the cause. The rearrangement uses TRBV11-2 and TRBJ1-2; D call uncertain. The CDR3 totals 10 residues. Per germline, CDR1 SGHAT and CDR2 FQNNGV. This chain's CDR3 is CASSSRRIHF. CDR3 coding DNA: TGTGCCAGCAGCTCAAGACGGATCCACTTC.

The chain employs TRBV18 and TRBJ1-1; 10 bases fit TRBD1. In germline, CDR1 is KGHSH, CDR2 LQKENI. This CDR3 is built from 16 residues. After removal of 1 base from V and 8 bases from J, the junction contained 10 bases not matched to a gene. CDR3 nucleotide sequence: TGTGCCAGCTCACCACTAGTCGGGACAGGGGTTGAGGAAGCTTTCTTT. Translation: CASSPLVGTGVEEAFF.

The gene calls are TRBV7-2 and TRBJ2-4, with TRBD2 matching 9 bases. The CDR3 is 16 amino acids. Germline CDR1 SGHTA, CDR2 FQGNSA. Trimming removed 5 bases from V and 6 bases from J; junction bases left unmatched: 11. The CDR3 DNA sequence: TGTGCCAGCAGCCTCTCTCATAGCGGGGGCGGAAACATTCAGTACTTC. Translated, it gives CASSLSHSGGGNIQYF.

The count of this clone is one. CDR3 DNA sequence: TGCGCCAGCAGCCGGGGACAGGGTACGCAGACGGGAGAGCAGTACTTC. Amino acids: CASSRGQGTQTGEQYF. V usage is TRBV4-3 and J usage is TRBJ2-7, with 9 bases lining up with TRBD1. Germline V gene lookup returns CDR1 LGHNA and CDR2 YSLEER. CDR3 length equals 16 residues. V shed 4 bases and J 7 bases; nucleotides not matched to a gene: 14.

The chain couples TRBV19 to TRBJ2-3; TRBD2 is a possible D gene (6 bases). V was clipped by 3 bases and J by 0 bases, with 10 bases between them. The CDR3 is 15 amino acids. From germline, CDR1 is LNHDA and CDR2 SQIVND (reference sequence). CDR3 in amino acids: CASSISGTSTDTQYF. The CDR3 DNA follows: TGTGCCAGTAGTATCTCGGGGACTAGCACAGATACGCAGTATTTT.

J is TRBJ2-7 and V is TRBV7-2; perhaps TRBD1 as D (6 bases). The ends were cut back, 4 bases at V and 8 bases at J, with 18 bases in the middle. This CDR3 region has 14 residues. The germline V gene has CDR1 SGHTA and CDR2 FQGNSA. DNA for the CDR3: TGTGCCAGCAGCTCTAAATTGTTGACAGGCAAGCAGTACTTC. As protein: CASSSKLLTGKQYF. The entire variable domain, with the rest obtained from reference TRBV7-2 and TRBJ2-7, is as follows: GAGVSQSPSNKVTEKGKDVELRCDPISGHTALYWYRQSLGQGLEFLIYFQGNSAPDKSGLPSDRFSAERTGGSVSTLTIQRTQQEDSAVYLCASSSKLLTGKQYFGPGTRLTVT.

This chain joins TRBV4-3 and TRBJ2-7, with D possibly called TRBD1 or TRBD2 (7 bases each). The CDR3 has 15 residues. With 3 bases removed from V and 2 bases from J, the gap between germline ends came to 14 bases. The V gene's germline CDR1 is LGHNA and CDR2 YSLEER. The CDR3 spells CASSQGEGAAYEQYF. The CDR3, as DNA: TGCGCCAGCAGCCAGGGGGAGGGGGCGGCCTACGAGCAGTACTTC.

This chain uses TRBV6-5 with TRBJ1-2, with TRBD1 as a possible D gene (6 bases). Germline V gene lookup returns CDR1 MNHEY and CDR2 SVGAGI. The CDR3 runs 12 residues. V shed 7 bases and J shed 2 bases, with 8 bases lying between them. The CDR3 sequence is CASMRGNYGYTF. Written as DNA, the CDR3 is TGTGCCAGCATGAGGGGGAACTATGGCTACACCTTC.

V usage is TRBV29-1 and J usage is TRBJ2-1, with D perhaps matching TRBD1 (6 bases). The ends were cut back, 8 bases at V and 10 bases at J, with 15 bases in the middle. CDR1 is SQVTM, CDR2 ANQGSEA, per germline. The CDR3 contains 11 residues. This chain's CDR3 is CSPEVGGEQFF. The CDR3 nucleotides are TGCAGCCCTGAGGTAGGGGGAGAGCAGTTCTTC.

This clone has just one count. The rearrangement uses TRBV10-3 and TRBJ2-3; no definite D call. CDR1 and CDR2 from the germline V gene are ENHRY and SYGVKD. Trimming pared 7 bases from V and 8 bases from J, leaving 10 bases between. The CDR3 is 11 residues long. The CDR3, as DNA: TGTGCCATCATGTCCGCCGCTACGCAGTATTTT. Its translation: CAIMSAATQYF.

In this sample, this clone turned up once. The rearrangement uses TRBV4-2 and TRBJ2-1; 13 nucleotides align to TRBD2. The junction had 2 bases not matched to a gene; V was cut back by 2 bases and J by 4 bases. Germline V gene lookup returns CDR1 LGHNA and CDR2 YNFKEQ. This CDR3 region has 16 residues. The DNA for the CDR3 is TGTGCCAGCAGCCAATGGACTAGCGGGGGATACAATGAGCAGTTCTTC. Translation gives CASSQWTSGGYNEQFF.

The chain couples TRBV9 to TRBJ2-1; D is undetermined. The CDR3 consists of 14 residues. Germline values: CDR1 SGDLS, CDR2 YYNGEE. Trimming took 3 bases from V and 12 from J, leaving 19 bases between them. The CDR3 sequence: CASSGTDAGWVQFF. For the CDR3, the DNA is TGTGCCAGCAGCGGGACGGACGCCGGGTGGGTGCAGTTCTTC.

The chain carries TRBV7-2 and TRBJ1-1; 8 positions agree with TRBD1. Trimming took 1 base from V and 1 from J; bases not matched to a gene: 2. The germline V gene has CDR1 SGHTA and CDR2 FQGNSA. The CDR3 totals 15 residues. In DNA, the CDR3 is TGTGCCAGCAGCTTAGGGGGGACAGGGAACACTGAAGCTTTCTTT. Its translation is CASSLGGTGNTEAFF.

The rearrangement joins TRBV4-1 to TRBJ1-4; D is perhaps TRBD1 (5 bases). The CDR3 is 16 amino acids. Trimming removed 0 bases from V and 4 bases from J, with 12 bases in between. Germline CDR1 MGHRA, CDR2 YSYEKL. Here the CDR3 DNA reads TGCGCCAGCAGCCAAGAGGAGGGACCGAGTAATGAAAAACTGTTTTTT. It yields the protein CASSQEEGPSNEKLFF.

The V gene is TRBV12-5, the J gene TRBJ1-4, with D perhaps matching TRBD1 (6 bases). Germline assignment: CDR1 LGHNT and CDR2 FRNRAP. The CDR3 has 13 residues. V dropped 1 base and J dropped 6 bases, with 6 bases sitting between them. The CDR3, as DNA: TGTGCTAGTGGTTTGGGACAGGATGAAAAACTGTTTTTT. It specifies CASGLGQDEKLFF.

The chain joins TRBV7-9 to TRBJ1-1; D unclear. CDR3 size: 13 residues. Germline CDR1 and CDR2: SEHNR and FQNEAQ (reference sequence). The V gene lost 4 bases and the J gene lost 1 base, with 7 bases spanning the gap. The CDR3 loop is CASSSRQNTEAFF. CDR3 bases: TGTGCCAGCAGCTCTCGACAGAACACTGAAGCTTTCTTT.

The chain combines TRBV7-2 with TRBJ2-5; 8 nucleotides line up with TRBD2. Germline loops: CDR1 SGHTA, CDR2 FQGNSA. This CDR3 has 15 residues. Trimming at V came to 0 bases and at J to 5 bases, leaving 5 bases not matched to a gene. DNA for the CDR3: TGTGCCAGCAGCTTAGCTAGCGGGGTTCGCGAGACCCAGTACTTC. This encodes CASSLASGVRETQYF.

CDR3 in DNA: TGTGCCTGTAATCAGGAAACTGAAGCTTTCTTT. This codes for CACNQETEAFF. The chain combines TRBV30 with TRBJ1-1; D uncertain. The germline V gene has CDR1 GTSNPN and CDR2 SVGIG (reference sequence). The CDR3 consists of 11 residues. V was trimmed by 6 bases and J by 5 bases, leaving 10 bases between them. Complete variable domain (other parts from reference TRBV30 and TRBJ1-1): SQTIHQWPATLVQPVGSPLSLECTVEGTSNPNLYWYRQAAGRGLQLLFYSVGIGQISSEVPQNLSASRPQDRQFILSSKKLLLSDSGFYLCACNQETEAFFGQGTRLTVV.

V usage is TRBV6-1 and J usage is TRBJ2-4, with a possible D match to TRBD2 (6 bases). This CDR3 is built from 17 residues. Germline V gene lookup returns CDR1 MNHNS and CDR2 SASEGT. V was clipped by 1 base and J by 1 base, with 14 bases between them. The CDR3: CASSEGFGGGAKNIQYF. The CDR3 DNA is TGTGCCAGCAGTGAAGGATTCGGCGGAGGGGCCAAAAACATTCAGTACTTC.

The V gene is TRBV25-1, the J gene TRBJ1-1; 9 nucleotides agree with TRBD1. V gave up 4 bases and J gave up 5 bases; unmatched junction bases: 8. CDR3 length: 15 residues. The V gene's germline CDR1 is MGHDK and CDR2 SYGVNS. The CDR3 protein is CASSARTGEATEAFF. CDR3 DNA sequence: TGTGCCAGCAGTGCTAGGACAGGGGAGGCTACTGAAGCTTTCTTT.

The V call is TRBV21-1, the J call TRBJ1-1; TRBD1, the D gene given by the table, was not confirmed from the DNA. TRBV21-1 is flagged as a pseudogene. This CDR3 is 13 amino acids long. CDR3 nucleotides: TGTGCCAGCAGCAAGCGCCAGTCCAGGGGAGCTTTCTTT. The encoded protein is CASSKRQSRGAFF.